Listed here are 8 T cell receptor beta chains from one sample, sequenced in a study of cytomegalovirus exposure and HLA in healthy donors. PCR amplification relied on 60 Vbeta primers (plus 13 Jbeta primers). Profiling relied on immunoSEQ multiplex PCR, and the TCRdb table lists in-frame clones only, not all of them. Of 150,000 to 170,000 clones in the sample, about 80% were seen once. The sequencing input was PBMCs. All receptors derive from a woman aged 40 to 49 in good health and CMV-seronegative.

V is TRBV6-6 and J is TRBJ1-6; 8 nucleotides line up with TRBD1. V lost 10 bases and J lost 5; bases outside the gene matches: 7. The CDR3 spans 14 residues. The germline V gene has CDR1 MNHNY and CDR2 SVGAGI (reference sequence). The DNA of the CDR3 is TGTGCCACTACGACAGGGGTGGATAATTCACCCCTCCACTTT. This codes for CATTTGVDNSPLHF.

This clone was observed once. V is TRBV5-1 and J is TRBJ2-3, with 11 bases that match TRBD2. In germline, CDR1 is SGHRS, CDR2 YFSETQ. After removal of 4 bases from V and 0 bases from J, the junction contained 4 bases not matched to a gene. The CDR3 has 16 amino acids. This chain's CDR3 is CASSPRTSGSTDTQYF. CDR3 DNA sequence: TGCGCCAGCAGCCCAAGGACTAGCGGGAGCACAGATACGCAGTATTTT.

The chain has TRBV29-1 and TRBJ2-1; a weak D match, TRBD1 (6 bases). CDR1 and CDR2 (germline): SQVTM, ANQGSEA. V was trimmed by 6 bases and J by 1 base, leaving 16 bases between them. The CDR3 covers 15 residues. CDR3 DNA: TGCAGCGTCCCACAGGGTAGGGGGTCCTACAATGAGCAGTTCTTC. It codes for CSVPQGRGSYNEQFF.

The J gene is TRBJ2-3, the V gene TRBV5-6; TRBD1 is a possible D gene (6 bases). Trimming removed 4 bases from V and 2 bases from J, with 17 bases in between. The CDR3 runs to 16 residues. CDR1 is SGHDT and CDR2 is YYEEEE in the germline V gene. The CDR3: CASSQLQGYFTDTQYF. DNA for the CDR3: TGTGCCAGCAGCCAACTACAGGGTTACTTCACAGATACGCAGTATTTT.

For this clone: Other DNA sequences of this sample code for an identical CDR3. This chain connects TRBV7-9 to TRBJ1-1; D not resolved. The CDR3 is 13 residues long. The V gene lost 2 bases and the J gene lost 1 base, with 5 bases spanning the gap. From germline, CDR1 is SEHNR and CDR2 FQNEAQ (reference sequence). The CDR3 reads CASSLQENTEAFF. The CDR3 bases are TGTGCCAGCAGCTTACAGGAGAACACTGAAGCTTTCTTT. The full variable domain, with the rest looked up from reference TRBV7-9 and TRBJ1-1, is DTGVSQNPRHKITKRGQNVTFRCDPISEHNRLYWYRQTLGQGPEFLTYFQNEAQLEKSRLLSDRFSAERPKGSFSTLEIQRTEQGDSAMYLCASSLQENTEAFFGQGTRLTVV.

The CDR3 sequence: CASSLAGGLAGLETQYF. As DNA, the CDR3 is TGTGCCAGCAGCTTGGCAGGGGGTCTAGCGGGACTAGAGACCCAGTACTTC. The chain links TRBV5-6 to TRBJ2-5; 9 nucleotides match TRBD2. Germline assignment: CDR1 SGHDT and CDR2 YYEEEE. The CDR3 loop spans 17 amino acids. V was pared by 0 bases and J by 4 bases, with 10 bases of the junction left unmatched.

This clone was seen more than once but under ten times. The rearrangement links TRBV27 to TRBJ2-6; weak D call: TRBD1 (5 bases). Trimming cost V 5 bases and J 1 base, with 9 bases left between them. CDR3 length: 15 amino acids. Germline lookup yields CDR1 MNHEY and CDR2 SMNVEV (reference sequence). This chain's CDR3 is CASSDRSSGANVLTF. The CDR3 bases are TGTGCCAGCAGTGACAGATCTTCTGGGGCCAACGTCCTGACTTTC.

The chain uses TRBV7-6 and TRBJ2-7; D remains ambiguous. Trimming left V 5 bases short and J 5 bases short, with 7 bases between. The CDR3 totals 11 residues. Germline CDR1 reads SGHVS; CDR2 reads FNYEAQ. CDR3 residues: CASSPPDEQYF. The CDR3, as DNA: TGTGCCAGCAGCCCCCCGGACGAGCAGTACTTC.